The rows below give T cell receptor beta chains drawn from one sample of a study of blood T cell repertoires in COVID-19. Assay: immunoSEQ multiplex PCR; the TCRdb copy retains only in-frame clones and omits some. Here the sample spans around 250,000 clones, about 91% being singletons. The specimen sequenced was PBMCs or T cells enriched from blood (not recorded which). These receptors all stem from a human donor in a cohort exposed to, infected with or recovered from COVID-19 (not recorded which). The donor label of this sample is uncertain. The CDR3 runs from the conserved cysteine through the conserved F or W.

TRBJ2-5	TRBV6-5	CASNPGGWETQYF
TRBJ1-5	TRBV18	CASSPQGGNQPQHF
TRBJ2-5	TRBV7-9	CASSPRDSNQETQYF
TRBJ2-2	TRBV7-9	CASREGLAGNTGELFF
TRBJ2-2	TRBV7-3	CASSQKGQGYLNTGELFF
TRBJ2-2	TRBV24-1	CATSALGGAGELFF
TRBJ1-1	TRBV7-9	CASSLDRELNTEAFF
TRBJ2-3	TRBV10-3	CAISDRSTDTQYF
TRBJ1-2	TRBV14	CASSLGQGISGYTF
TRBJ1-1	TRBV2	CASTRTANTEAFF
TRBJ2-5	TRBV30	CAWSVRGTETQYF
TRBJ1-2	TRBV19	CASTGTGTGYGYTF
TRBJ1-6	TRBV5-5	CASSLSRGYSPLHF
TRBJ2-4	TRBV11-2	CASTRTAQGGNIQYF
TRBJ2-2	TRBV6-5	CASSTHNWETGELFF
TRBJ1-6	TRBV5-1	CASSLGGLGNSPLHF
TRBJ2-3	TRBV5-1	CASNLFKLPSTDTQYF
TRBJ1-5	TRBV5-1	CASSEGQGASHQPQHF
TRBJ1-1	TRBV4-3	CASSQYPGENTEAFF
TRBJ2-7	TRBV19	CASSLTGSSYEQYF
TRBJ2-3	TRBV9	CASKRGGTDTQYF
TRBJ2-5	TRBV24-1	CATSDSLNRGTQYF